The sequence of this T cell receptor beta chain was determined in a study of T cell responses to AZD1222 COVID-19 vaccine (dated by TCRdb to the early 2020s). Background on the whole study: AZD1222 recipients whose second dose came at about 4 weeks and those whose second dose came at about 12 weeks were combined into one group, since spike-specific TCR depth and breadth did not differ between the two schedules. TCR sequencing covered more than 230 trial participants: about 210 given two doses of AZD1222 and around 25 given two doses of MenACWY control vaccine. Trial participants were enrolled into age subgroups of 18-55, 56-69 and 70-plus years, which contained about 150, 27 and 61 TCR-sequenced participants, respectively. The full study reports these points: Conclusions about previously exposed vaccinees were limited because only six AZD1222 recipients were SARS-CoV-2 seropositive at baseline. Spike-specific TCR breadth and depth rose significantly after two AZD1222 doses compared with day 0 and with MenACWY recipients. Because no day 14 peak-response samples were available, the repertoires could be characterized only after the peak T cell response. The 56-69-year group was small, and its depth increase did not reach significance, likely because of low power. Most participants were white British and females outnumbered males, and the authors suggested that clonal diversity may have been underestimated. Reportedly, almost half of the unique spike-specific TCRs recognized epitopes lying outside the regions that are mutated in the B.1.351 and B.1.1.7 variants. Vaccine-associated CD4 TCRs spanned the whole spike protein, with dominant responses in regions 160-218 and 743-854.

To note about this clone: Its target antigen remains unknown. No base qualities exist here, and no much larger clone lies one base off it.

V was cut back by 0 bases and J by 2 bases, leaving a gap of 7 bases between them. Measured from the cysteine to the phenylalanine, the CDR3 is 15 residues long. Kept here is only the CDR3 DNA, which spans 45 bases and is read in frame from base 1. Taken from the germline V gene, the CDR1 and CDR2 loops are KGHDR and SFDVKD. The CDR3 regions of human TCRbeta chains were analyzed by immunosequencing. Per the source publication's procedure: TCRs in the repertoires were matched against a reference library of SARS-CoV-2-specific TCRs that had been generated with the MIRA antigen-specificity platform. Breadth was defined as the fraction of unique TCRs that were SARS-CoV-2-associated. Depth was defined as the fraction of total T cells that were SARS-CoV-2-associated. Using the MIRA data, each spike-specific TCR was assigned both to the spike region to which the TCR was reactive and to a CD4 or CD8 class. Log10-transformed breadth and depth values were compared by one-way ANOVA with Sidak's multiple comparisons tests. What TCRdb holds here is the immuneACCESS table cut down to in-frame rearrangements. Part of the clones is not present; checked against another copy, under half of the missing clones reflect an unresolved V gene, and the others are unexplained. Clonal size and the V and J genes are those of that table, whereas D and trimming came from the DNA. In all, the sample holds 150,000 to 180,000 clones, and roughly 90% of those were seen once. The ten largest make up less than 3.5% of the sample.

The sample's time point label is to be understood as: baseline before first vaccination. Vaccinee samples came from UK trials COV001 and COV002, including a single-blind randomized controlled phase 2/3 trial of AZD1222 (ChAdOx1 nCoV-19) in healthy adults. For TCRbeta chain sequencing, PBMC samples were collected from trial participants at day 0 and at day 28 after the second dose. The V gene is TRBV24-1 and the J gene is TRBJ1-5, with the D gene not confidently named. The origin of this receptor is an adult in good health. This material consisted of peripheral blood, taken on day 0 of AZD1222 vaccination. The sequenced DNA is TGTGCCACCAGTGATTTGGGGGATGGCAATCAGCCCCAGCATTTT. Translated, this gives CATSDLGDGNQPQHF.